The 14 T cell receptor beta chains below come from one sample, sequenced in a study of blood T cell repertoires in COVID-19. Here immunoSEQ multiplex PCR was the method, and the copy in TCRdb shows in-frame clones only, minus some. The table includes 200,000 to 300,000 clones, around 90% detected once. Sequencing was done on a sample of peripheral blood. These receptors all stem from a woman aged 55-70 years with COVID-19, enrolled during active disease.

This clone appeared a few times. V is TRBV7-3 and J is TRBJ1-2; D unresolved. The CDR3 has 13 amino acids. Trimming stripped 5 bases from V and 5 bases from J, with 12 bases between. CDR1 is SGHTA, CDR2 FQGTGA, per germline. CDR3 sequence reads: CASSQDPSYGYTF. DNA of the CDR3: TGTGCCAGCAGCCAAGACCCTAGTTATGGCTACACCTTC.

The chain employs TRBV29-1 and TRBJ1-1; D gene ambiguous. In germline, CDR1 is SQVTM, CDR2 ANQGSEA. The CDR3 spans 13 residues. V was pared by 7 bases and J by 3 bases, with 15 bases between. Written as DNA, the CDR3 is TGCAGCGCCGTGGGCCTCCCAGACACTGAAGCTTTCTTT. This encodes CSAVGLPDTEAFF.

This chain links TRBV6-1 with TRBJ1-2; TRBD1 agrees at 12 bases. There are 15 residues in the CDR3. Germline trimming cut 3 bases from V and 4 bases from J; bases unmatched to any gene: 3. Germline V gives CDR1 MNHNS, CDR2 SASEGT. The CDR3 spells CASSDRDRGLYGYTF. CDR3 bases: TGTGCCAGCAGTGACCGGGACAGGGGGCTCTATGGCTACACCTTC.

This rearrangement joins TRBV6-2 or TRBV6-3 to TRBJ2-7; D is undetermined. The V gene lost 5 bases and the J gene lost 3 bases, with 14 bases spanning the gap. The CDR3 consists of 14 residues. The germline gives CDR1 MNHEY, CDR2 SVGEGT. CDR3 residues: CASSPLLGVYEQYF. The CDR3 region has the DNA TGTGCCAGCAGTCCGCTCCTCGGTGTCTACGAGCAGTACTTC.

This sequence joins TRBV12-5 and TRBJ1-1, with no clear D. The CDR3 totals 13 residues. Germline V CDR1 and CDR2: LGHNT, FRNRAP. V dropped 1 base and J dropped 2 bases, with 5 bases sitting between them. The CDR3 is CASGLGINTEAFF. DNA for the CDR3: TGTGCTAGTGGTTTGGGTATCAACACTGAAGCTTTCTTT.

The J gene is TRBJ2-7, the V gene TRBV19; TRBD1 aligns across 10 bases. Per the germline V gene, CDR1 is LNHDA and CDR2 is SQIVND (reference sequence). This CDR3 is built from 13 residues. Trimming took 6 bases from V and 6 from J; bases not matched to a gene: 5. CDR3: CASRPRTGGEQYF. The CDR3 DNA sequence: TGTGCCAGTAGACCAAGGACAGGGGGCGAGCAGTACTTC.

The chain couples TRBV19 to TRBJ2-4, with 9 bases identical to TRBD2. CDR3 length: 19 amino acids. Germline loops: CDR1 LNHDA, CDR2 SQIVND (reference sequence). The J segment lost 0 bases and the V segment lost 3 bases, leaving 12 bases of the junction unmatched. CDR3 nucleotide sequence: TGTGCCAGTAGTATTAGTGTCGGGCAGCGGGAGGCAGCCAAAAACATTCAGTACTTC. It codes for CASSISVGQREAAKNIQYF.

The V call is TRBV9, the J call TRBJ2-3, with D uncertain. The V gene lost 6 bases and the J gene lost 4 bases, with 12 bases spanning the gap. The CDR3 contains 13 residues. Per the germline V gene, CDR1 is SGDLS and CDR2 is YYNGEE. For the CDR3, the DNA is TGTGCCAGCACTTGGGCGAGTCCAGATACGCAGTATTTT. It codes for CASTWASPDTQYF. Drawing the rest from reference TRBV9 and TRBJ2-3, the complete variable domain is DSGVTQTPKHLITATGQRVTLRCSPRSGDLSVYWYQQSLDQGLQFLIQYYNGEERAKGNILERFSAQQFPDLHSELNLSSLELGDSALYFCASTWASPDTQYFGPGTRLTVL.

The rearrangement uses TRBV24-1 and TRBJ2-1, with D perhaps matching TRBD1 (5 bases). V was shortened by 2 bases and J by 8 bases, with 12 bases between the two germline ends. The CDR3 is 14 residues long. The germline CDR1 and CDR2 sequences are KGHDR and SFDVKD. The CDR3 reads CATSDSVLRDEQFF. The CDR3 DNA is TGTGCCACCAGTGATTCAGTCCTCAGGGATGAGCAGTTCTTC.

This clone was seen just once. V gene TRBV19 combines with J gene TRBJ2-5, with TRBD2 matching over 7 bases. After removal of 10 bases from V and 4 bases from J, the junction contained 3 bases not matched to a gene. The CDR3 length is 11 residues. CDR1 LNHDA and CDR2 SQIVND come from the germline V gene (reference sequence). Here the CDR3 reads CATGRAETQYF. The CDR3 coding sequence is TGTGCCACAGGGAGGGCAGAGACCCAGTACTTC. The full variable domain, its missing parts supplied by reference TRBV19 and TRBJ2-5, is DGGITQSPKYLFRKEGQNVTLSCEQNLNHDAMYWYRQDPGQGLRLIYYSQIVNDFQKGDIAEGYSVSREKKESFPLTVTSAQKNPTAFYLCATGRAETQYFGPGTRLLVL.

The gene calls are TRBV9 and TRBJ2-1; 10 nucleotides line up with TRBD2. The V segment lost 0 bases and the J segment 2 bases; nucleotides outside the gene matches: 8. Germline lookup yields CDR1 SGDLS and CDR2 YYNGEE. CDR3 length: 18 amino acids. CDR3 residues: CASSVAPRTSGAYNEQFF. For the CDR3, the DNA is TGTGCCAGCAGCGTAGCTCCGAGGACTAGCGGAGCCTACAATGAGCAGTTCTTC.

V usage is TRBV6-5 and J usage is TRBJ2-7, with TRBD2 matching over 12 bases. CDR3 size: 14 residues. The germline V gene encodes CDR1 MNHEY and CDR2 SVGAGI. With 6 bases clipped from V and 4 bases from J, the junction kept 4 bases outside the gene matches. This CDR3 is CASRFLAGGYEQYF. CDR3 coding DNA: TGTGCCAGCAGGTTTCTAGCGGGAGGGTACGAGCAGTACTTC.

The chain links TRBV6-5 to TRBJ1-4, with D perhaps TRBD1 (6 bases). CDR1 is MNHEY and CDR2 is SVGAGI in the germline V gene. This CDR3 region has 16 residues. The V end lost 0 bases, the J end lost 2 bases, and 10 bases lay between the germline ends. Here the CDR3 reads CASSYSAGATNEKLFF. The DNA of the CDR3 is TGTGCCAGCAGTTACTCTGCAGGGGCCACTAATGAAAAACTGTTTTTT.

The chain combines TRBV18 with TRBJ1-6; D ambiguous. Germline values: CDR1 KGHSH, CDR2 LQKENI. This CDR3 has 12 amino acids. Between the trimmed V and J ends, which lost 0 bases and 10 bases, there was a span of 4 bases. This CDR3 is CASSPPASPLHF. DNA of the CDR3: TGTGCCAGCTCACCACCAGCGTCACCCCTCCACTTT.